The entry below describes one T cell receptor (beta chain). Antigen unknown. The CDR3 has 13 amino acids. Trimming removed 4 bases at V and 7 bases at J, with 13 bases between. Germline loops: CDR1 SEHNR, CDR2 FQNEAQ (reference sequence). These data come from a study of post-analysis software for immune sequencing data. General observations from the study: In patients, TRBV5-6, TRBV5-1 and TRBV20-1 belonged to four or five TRBV segments found more frequently than in controls.

Unique molecular identifiers had been added to the TCR beta cDNA libraries. Each CDR3 protein gets one entry after TCRdb re-called the PCR reads with MiXCR. The repertoire includes about 400,000 distinct CDR3 sequences, roughly 35% of them detected once, and roughly 12% sits in the top ten. The chain couples TRBV7-9 to TRBJ1-1, with unresolved D. The clonotype was recovered from a girl under 18 with multiple sclerosis. Material for sequencing was blood. CDR3 sequence: CASSYGPELEAFF. The CDR3 bases are TGTGCCAGCAGCTACGGCCCTGAGCTTGAAGCTTTCTTT.